One and the same sample provided the 29 T cell receptor beta chains below, sequenced in a study of cytomegalovirus exposure and HLA in healthy donors (dated by TCRdb to about 2017). The receptor library was made with the immunoSEQ multiplex PCR assay. The table was pulled from immuneACCESS by TCRdb, which kept in-frame rearrangements only. Such tables lose some clones; where checked, under half of the loss comes from unresolved V genes, and the rest has no known cause. For this sample there are 57,000 or so clones; roughly 96% appear just once. The top ten hold around 0.83% of the sample. Sequences were obtained from PBMCs. These receptors came from a man between 18 and 29 years old in good health and CMV-seronegative.

The chain recombines TRBV7-2 with TRBJ2-1, with D possibly being TRBD2 (5 bases). The germline V gene encodes CDR1 SGHTA and CDR2 FQGNSA. CDR3 size: 15 residues. Trimming removed 4 bases from V and 0 bases from J, with 10 bases in between. In DNA, the CDR3 is TGTGCCAGCAGCTCCAGCGGTACCTCCTACAATGAGCAGTTCTTC. Its translation: CASSSSGTSYNEQFF.

The chain links TRBV15 to TRBJ1-2; maybe TRBD1 (6 bases). CDR1 is LNHNV and CDR2 is YYDKDF in the germline V gene (reference sequence). Trimming pared 5 bases from V and 7 bases from J, leaving 20 bases between. There are 15 residues in the CDR3. This chain's CDR3 is CATSGRDIDLFGYTF. The DNA of the CDR3 is TGTGCCACCAGCGGCCGGGACATCGATCTTTTTGGCTACACCTTC.

In its sample, this clone was seen once. The chain employs TRBV5-5 and TRBJ2-7; 9 nucleotides align to TRBD1. Germline values: CDR1 SGHKS, CDR2 YYEKEE (reference sequence). CDR3 length: 14 residues. Unmatched junction bases numbered 14, after V lost 4 bases and J lost 12 bases. The CDR3 is CASSTPPGDRVLYF. CDR3 DNA: TGTGCCAGCAGCACCCCCCCAGGGGACAGGGTATTGTACTTC.

The genes are TRBV14 and TRBJ2-1; 11 nucleotides line up with TRBD2. After removal of 2 bases from V and 7 bases from J, the junction contained 4 bases not matched to a gene. The CDR3 has 15 amino acids. The germline V gene encodes CDR1 SGHDN and CDR2 FVKESK. In nucleotides, the CDR3 is TGTGCCAGCAGCCAAACTAGCGGGAGTTTGAATGAGCAGTTCTTC. It codes for CASSQTSGSLNEQFF. The variable domain in full, with the rest retrieved from reference TRBV14 and TRBJ2-1, is EAGVTQFPSHSVIEKGQTVTLRCDPISGHDNLYWYRRVMGKEIKFLLHFVKESKQDESGMPNNRFLAERTGGTYSTLKVQPAELEDSGVYFCASSQTSGSLNEQFFGPGTRLTVL.

The chain carries TRBV4-1 and TRBJ1-1, with TRBD1 as a possible D gene (6 bases). This CDR3 spans 15 amino acids. Per the germline V gene, CDR1 is MGHRA and CDR2 is YSYEKL. Trimming pared 3 bases from V and 4 bases from J, leaving 15 bases between. The CDR3 loop reads CASSHRQVGGTEAFF. CDR3 coding DNA: TGCGCCAGCAGCCACAGACAGGTTGGCGGCACTGAAGCTTTCTTT.

The V and J genes are TRBV27 and TRBJ2-3; 10 bases fit TRBD2. This CDR3 has 15 amino acids. CDR1 and CDR2 (germline): MNHEY, SMNVEV (reference sequence). V shed 2 bases, J shed 5 bases, and the junction held 4 bases outside the gene matches. CDR3 nucleotides: TGTGCCAGCAGTTTACTAGCGGGAGCAATAGATACGCAGTATTTT. It yields the protein CASSLLAGAIDTQYF.

This rearrangement joins TRBV7-8 to TRBJ2-1; 10 bases align to TRBD2. The CDR3 runs 18 residues. Trimming removed 2 bases from V and 9 bases from J; junction bases left unmatched: 16. Germline V gene sequence: CDR1 SGHVS, CDR2 FQNEAQ. Here the CDR3 reads CASSLFRASGSGSTEQFF. CDR3 DNA: TGTGCCAGCAGCTTATTCAGGGCTAGCGGGAGTGGATCAACTGAGCAGTTCTTC.

The rearrangement links TRBV4-1 to TRBJ2-7, with a tentative D call TRBD2 (7 bases). V lost 1 base, J lost 6 bases, and 16 bases lay in between. The CDR3 has 15 amino acids. In germline, CDR1 is MGHRA, CDR2 YSYEKL. CDR3 nucleotides: TGCGCCAGCAGCCAAGCGGGGGGCGGGTTGTTCGAGCAGTACTTC. This codes for CASSQAGGGLFEQYF.

This clone showed up just once. The chain combines TRBV29-1 with TRBJ1-3; D possibly corresponds to TRBD1 (6 bases). V was shortened by 6 bases and J by 6 bases, with 27 bases between the two germline ends. This CDR3 region has 17 residues. Germline-derived CDR1 and CDR2 are SQVTM and ANQGSEA. The CDR3 sequence is CSVVGTPPAMKENTIYF. The CDR3 DNA sequence: TGCAGCGTGGTTGGGACACCACCGGCGATGAAGGAAAACACCATATATTTT. Combining the CDR3 with reference TRBV29-1 and TRBJ1-3 gives the whole variable domain SAVISQKPSRDICQRGTSLTIQCQVDSQVTMMFWYRQQPGQSLTLIATANQGSEATYESGFVIDKFPISRPNLTFSTLTVSNMSPEDSSIYLCSVVGTPPAMKENTIYFGEGSWLTVV.

The chain links TRBV13 to TRBJ2-7; D is unclear. The CDR3 contains 13 residues. Per germline, CDR1 PRHDT and CDR2 FYEKMQ (reference sequence). V lost 5 bases and J 3 bases, leaving 11 bases between the germline ends. This CDR3 is CASSSYPGYEQYF. The CDR3 bases are TGTGCCAGCAGCAGTTACCCGGGCTACGAGCAGTACTTC.

This clone was observed once. This CDR3 reads CASRGLADSYNEQFF. CDR3 sequence (DNA): TGTGCCAGCAGGGGACTAGCGGACTCCTACAATGAGCAGTTCTTC. The chain employs TRBV28 and TRBJ2-1; 11 bases match TRBD2. V trimming: 6 bases; J trimming: 0 bases; junction bases outside the gene matches: 1. Per germline, CDR1 MDHEN and CDR2 SYDVKM. This CDR3 has 15 residues.

This chain joins TRBV27 and TRBJ1-4; TRBD1 is a possible D gene (6 bases). CDR1 is MNHEY, CDR2 SMNVEV, per germline (reference sequence). The CDR3 runs 14 residues. Trimming removed 10 bases at V and 4 bases at J, with 16 bases between. The CDR3 is CATREGVNNEKLFF. In DNA form, the CDR3 reads TGTGCCACCCGGGAGGGGGTTAATAATGAAAAACTGTTTTTT.

The chain is built from TRBV7-9 and TRBJ2-1, with D possibly being TRBD1 (6 bases). V shed 5 bases and J shed 2 bases, with 19 bases lying between them. The CDR3 length is 17 residues. Germline assignment: CDR1 SEHNR and CDR2 FQNEAQ (reference sequence). The chain's CDR3 is CASSNRKGPGAYNEQFF. As DNA, the CDR3 is TGTGCCAGCAGCAACCGTAAGGGGCCAGGGGCCTACAATGAGCAGTTCTTC.

The chain carries TRBV2 and TRBJ2-3, with 7 bases lining up with TRBD2. The germline V gene encodes CDR1 SNHLY and CDR2 FYNNEI. J was trimmed by 5 bases and V by 8 bases; bases with no gene match: 7. CDR3 size: 13 residues. The CDR3: CASRTSGKDTQYF. CDR3 coding DNA: TGTGCCAGCCGGACTAGTGGGAAAGATACGCAGTATTTT.

This chain joins TRBV28 and TRBJ1-2; tentatively, D is TRBD1 (5 bases). This CDR3 comprises 18 residues. V lost 7 bases and J 4 bases, leaving 28 bases between the germline ends. Germline V gene sequence: CDR1 MDHEN, CDR2 SYDVKM. The CDR3: CASTPIGAENLFGYGYTF. CDR3 sequence (DNA): TGTGCCAGCACTCCCATAGGGGCAGAAAACCTGTTTGGCTATGGCTACACCTTC.

The rearrangement links TRBV27 to TRBJ2-1; D is possibly TRBD2 (5 bases). Germline V gives CDR1 MNHEY, CDR2 SMNVEV (reference sequence). V was cut by 2 bases and J by 4 bases, with 15 bases left in between. The CDR3 is 16 residues long. The CDR3: CASSLISGSPYNEQFF. In DNA, the CDR3 is TGTGCCAGCAGTTTAATCTCGGGATCACCTTACAATGAGCAGTTCTTC.

V and J are TRBV27 and TRBJ2-7, with 10 positions matching TRBD2. Germline V gives CDR1 MNHEY, CDR2 SMNVEV (reference sequence). The CDR3 covers 13 residues. V was clipped by 6 bases and J by 2 bases; unmatched bases: 1. CDR3 coding DNA: TGTGCCAGCAGCCTAGCGGGAGCCTACGAGCAGTACTTC. Protein: CASSLAGAYEQYF.

The CDR3 is CASSSGLVGGEQFF. The CDR3 nucleotides read TGTGCCAGCAGCTCGGGACTAGTAGGTGGGGAGCAGTTCTTC. The chain joins TRBV5-6 to TRBJ2-1; 8 positions match TRBD2. The J segment lost 10 bases and the V segment lost 3 bases, leaving 9 bases of the junction unmatched. Germline V gene lookup returns CDR1 SGHDT and CDR2 YYEEEE. CDR3 length: 14 amino acids.

The sample holds a few counts of this clone. The genes are TRBV9 and TRBJ2-7; TRBD1 matches 9 bases. J gave up 3 bases and V 4 bases, and 5 bases lay outside the gene matches. CDR1 SGDLS and CDR2 YYNGEE come from the germline V gene. The CDR3 consists of 14 residues. This CDR3 reads CASSFRDRDYEQYF. In nucleotides, the CDR3 is TGTGCCAGCAGCTTCCGGGACAGGGACTACGAGCAGTACTTC.

The chain recombines TRBV9 with TRBJ2-1; 14 nucleotides line up with TRBD2. Germline loops: CDR1 SGDLS, CDR2 YYNGEE. Trimming removed 4 bases from V and 5 bases from J; junction bases left unmatched: 8. The CDR3 spans 17 residues. For the CDR3, the DNA is TGTGCCAGCAGCCCCAGGGGACTAGCGGGGGACGACAATGAGCAGTTCTTC. It specifies CASSPRGLAGDDNEQFF.

This rearrangement joins TRBV2 to TRBJ1-1, with a weak D call TRBD1 (6 bases). The CDR3 extends over 13 amino acids. Trimming shortened V by 10 bases and J by 4 bases, and 16 bases separated the two germline ends. Germline CDR1 reads SNHLY; CDR2 reads FYNNEI. CDR3 nucleotide sequence: TGTGCCACTTTACTCAGCAGGGGCACTGAAGCTTTCTTT. Translating gives CATLLSRGTEAFF.

This chain joins TRBV5-4 and TRBJ2-7, with a weak D call TRBD2 (6 bases). CDR3 size: 14 residues. Germline V lookup: CDR1 SGHNT, CDR2 YYREEE (reference sequence). V lost 0 bases and J 0 bases, leaving 7 bases between the germline ends. This CDR3 is CASSLVGSSYEQYF. The DNA for the CDR3 is TGTGCCAGCAGCTTGGTCGGGAGCTCCTACGAGCAGTACTTC.

The chain links TRBV7-6 to TRBJ2-3; D may be TRBD1 (6 bases). Trimming cost V 1 base and J 3 bases, with 8 bases left between them. This CDR3 is 14 amino acids long. Germline V CDR1 and CDR2: SGHVS, FNYEAQ. The CDR3 reads CASSLEQGTDTQYF. CDR3 sequence (DNA): TGTGCCAGCAGCTTAGAGCAGGGGACAGATACGCAGTATTTT.

V gene TRBV28 combines with J gene TRBJ2-2; the D is unclear. V dropped 2 bases and J dropped 4 bases, with 5 bases sitting between them. The CDR3 sequence is 13 residues long. Germline V gene data show CDR1 as MDHEN and CDR2 as SYDVKM. The CDR3 reads CASSLPLTGELFF. For the CDR3, the DNA is TGTGCCAGCAGTTTACCCCTCACCGGGGAGCTGTTTTTT.

This clone has just one count. The chain recombines TRBV6-5 with TRBJ2-7; 12 positions match TRBD2. Germline CDR1 and CDR2: MNHEY and SVGAGI. The V gene end was trimmed by 5 bases and the J gene end by 7 bases; junction bases not matched to a gene: 3. This CDR3 is built from 13 residues. CDR3 residues: CASSGGLAGEQYF. The CDR3 DNA follows: TGTGCCAGCAGTGGGGGACTAGCGGGTGAGCAGTACTTC.

This clone has just a few counts. The CDR3 DNA is TGTGCCAGCAGCTTAGCTTCCTACAATGAGCAGTTCTTC. As protein: CASSLASYNEQFF. The chain recombines TRBV11-3 with TRBJ2-1; D call uncertain. The CDR3 is 13 residues long. V lost 1 base to trimming and J lost 1 base, with 2 bases between them. In germline, CDR1 is SGHNT, CDR2 YENEEA.

The chain couples TRBV19 to TRBJ1-2; 9 bases line up with TRBD1. The V and J ends lost 6 bases and 4 bases, in that order; junction bases with no gene match: 9. This CDR3 region has 15 residues. Germline V gene sequence: CDR1 LNHDA, CDR2 SQIVND (reference sequence). The CDR3 DNA sequence: TGTGCCAGTAGCTTGACGGGACAGGGAGGCTATGGCTACACCTTC. Its translation is CASSLTGQGGYGYTF.

V is TRBV28 and J is TRBJ2-2; TRBD2 matches at 8 bases. In germline, CDR1 is MDHEN, CDR2 SYDVKM. With V trimmed by 11 bases and J by 3 bases, 8 bases remained unmatched. This CDR3 is built from 14 residues. This chain's CDR3 is CAGRTSGYTGELFF. CDR3 sequence (DNA): TGTGCCGGGCGAACTAGCGGATACACCGGGGAGCTGTTTTTT.

V is TRBV6-1 and J is TRBJ2-3; 7 bases are a match to TRBD2. This CDR3 contains 15 residues. V trimming: 6 bases; J trimming: 0 bases; junction bases outside the gene matches: 6. Germline values: CDR1 MNHNS, CDR2 SASEGT. Written as DNA, the CDR3 is TGTGCCAGCAGCGCGGGAGCTCGGAGCACAGATACGCAGTATTTT. Translation: CASSAGARSTDTQYF.